Presented here are 4 T cell receptor beta chains from one specimen sequenced in a study of beta chain features in type 1 diabetes (dated by TCRdb to 2016 to 2019). Preparation of the library involved the immunoSEQ multiplex PCR assay. The entire amount of isolated RNA was reverse transcribed using the High Capacity cDNA Reverse Transcription Kit, so the sequenced TCRB transcripts were expressed ones. Entries here come from immuneACCESS through TCRdb and include only in-frame sequences with V and J called. Some clones fail to appear in such tables; in the studies checked, an unresolved V gene covers under half of the shortfall, and the cause of the remainder is unknown. The sample table lists more than 120,000 clones, roughly a tenth of them with a count of one. The ten largest clonotypes hold 1.3% of the sample. The material sequenced was naive CD4+ T cells from blood. Explained via the paper, the cell subset or site label denotes: true naive CD4+ T cells. These receptors came from a man between 18 and 29 years old in good health.

This clone has only a few counts. The chain uses TRBV19 and TRBJ2-7; 7 nucleotides line up with TRBD2. J lost 9 bases, V lost 3 bases, and 17 bases had no gene match. CDR1 is LNHDA, CDR2 SQIVND, per germline (reference sequence). This CDR3 is 16 amino acids long. The CDR3 here is CASSITRGGPVLAQYF. CDR3 in DNA: TGTGCCAGTAGTATTACCCGCGGGGGACCCGTGCTGGCGCAGTACTTC. The full variable domain, in which reference TRBV19 and TRBJ2-7 provide the parts outside the CDR3, is DGGITQSPKYLFRKEGQNVTLSCEQNLNHDAMYWYRQDPGQGLRLIYYSQIVNDFQKGDIAEGYSVSREKKESFPLTVTSAQKNPTAFYLCASSITRGGPVLAQYFGPGTRLTVT.

In this sample, this clone turned up a few times. The chain couples TRBV28 to TRBJ1-5; TRBD1 is a possible D gene (5 bases). The CDR3 runs to 14 residues. The ends were cut back, 2 bases at V and 4 bases at J, with 9 bases in the middle. Germline V CDR1 and CDR2: MDHEN, SYDVKM. The CDR3 here is CASSLRAGNQPQHF. CDR3 sequence (DNA): TGTGCCAGCAGTTTAAGGGCAGGGAATCAGCCCCAGCATTTT. Complete variable domain (other parts from reference TRBV28 and TRBJ1-5): DVKVTQSSRYLVKRTGEKVFLECVQDMDHENMFWYRQDPGLGLRLIYFSYDVKMKEKGDIPEGYSVSREKKERFSLILESASTNQTSMYLCASSLRAGNQPQHFGDGTRLSIL.

Only a few counts were recorded for this clone. J is TRBJ2-3 and V is TRBV19, with 11 bases that match TRBD2. The germline V gene encodes CDR1 LNHDA and CDR2 SQIVND (reference sequence). This CDR3 contains 15 residues. J gave up 2 bases and V 6 bases, and 4 bases lay outside the gene matches. CDR3 in DNA: TGTGCCAGTAGCGCGACTAGCGGGGTCACAGATACGCAGTATTTT. Protein sequence: CASSATSGVTDTQYF.

This rearrangement joins TRBV4-2 to TRBJ1-1; D gene ambiguous. Germline V CDR1 and CDR2: LGHNA, YNFKEQ. Trimming took 1 base from V and 9 from J, leaving 12 bases between them. The CDR3 is 13 amino acids. CDR3 residues: CASSQAGQVKAFF. DNA for the CDR3: TGTGCCAGCAGCCAAGCTGGGCAGGTTAAAGCTTTCTTT.